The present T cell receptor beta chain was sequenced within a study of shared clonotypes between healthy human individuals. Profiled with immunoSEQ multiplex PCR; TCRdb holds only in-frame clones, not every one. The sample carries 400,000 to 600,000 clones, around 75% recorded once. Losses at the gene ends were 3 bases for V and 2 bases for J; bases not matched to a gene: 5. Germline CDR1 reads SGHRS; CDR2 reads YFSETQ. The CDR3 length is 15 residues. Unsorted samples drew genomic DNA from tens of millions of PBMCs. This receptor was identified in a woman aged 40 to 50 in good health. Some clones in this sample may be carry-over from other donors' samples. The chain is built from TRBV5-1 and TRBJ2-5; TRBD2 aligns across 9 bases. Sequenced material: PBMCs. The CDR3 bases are TGCGCCAGCAGCTGGGTTCTAGCGGGACAAGAGACCCAGTACTTC. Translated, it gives CASSWVLAGQETQYF.